These 20 T cell receptor beta chains were all obtained from the same sample, sequenced in a study of T-cell reconstitution after alpha-beta-depleted transplantation in children. A library of TCRbeta sequences, prepared with unique molecular identifiers, was generated. TCRdb redid the calling of the PCR reads with MiXCR, one entry per CDR3 protein. This table holds about 250,000 distinct CDR3 sequences, 20% to 30% found once. The material sequenced was PBMCs, mostly from graft donor cells, taken 360 days after TCRalphabeta/CD19-depleted stem cell transplant. The source of these receptors is a female patient aged 2-9 years who had a stem cell transplant for congenital amegakaryocytic thrombocytopenia, so the T cells may come from the graft donor.

The V call is TRBV12-3 or TRBV12-4, the J call TRBJ1-1; no firm D call. V dropped 5 bases and J dropped 4 bases, with 14 bases sitting between them. The CDR3 has 14 amino acids. CDR3 sequence reads: CASSTSGAGTEAFF. CDR3 coding DNA: TGTGCCAGCAGTACCAGCGGTGCGGGCACTGAAGCTTTCTTT.

The chain carries TRBV27 and TRBJ2-2, with unresolved D. The ends were cut back, 6 bases at V and 0 bases at J, with 11 bases in the middle. The CDR3 loop spans 15 amino acids. Germline V gives CDR1 MNHEY, CDR2 SMNVEV (reference sequence). In nucleotides, the CDR3 is TGTGCCAGCAGCCCAGGTTACTCGAACACCGGGGAGCTGTTTTTT. It encodes CASSPGYSNTGELFF.

This clonotype was seen more than once but under ten times. The chain joins TRBV12-3 or TRBV12-4 to TRBJ2-1; a weak D match, TRBD2 (6 bases). The germline V and J ends were trimmed by 9 bases and 7 bases, with 13 bases remaining between them. The CDR3 covers 12 residues. The CDR3 reads CASTRGGNEQFF. CDR3 sequence (DNA): TGTGCCAGTACACGTGGGGGGAATGAGCAGTTCTTC.

A few counts support this clonotype. The chain couples TRBV6-5 to TRBJ1-3; the D is unclear. The CDR3 is made up of 15 amino acids. Trimming cost V 3 bases and J 0 bases, with 9 bases left between them. Germline V gene lookup returns CDR1 MNHEY and CDR2 SVGAGI. The CDR3 DNA reads as TGTGCCAGCAGTTATAGGAGGGACTCTGGAAACACCATATATTTT. As protein: CASSYRRDSGNTIYF.

This clonotype was counted many times. V usage is TRBV2 and J usage is TRBJ1-1; the D gene is possibly TRBD1 (5 bases). Trimming stripped 7 bases from V and 1 base from J, with 13 bases between. The CDR3 is 14 amino acids. Germline CDR1 reads SNHLY; CDR2 reads FYNNEI. The CDR3 sequence is CASNTRGQNTEAFF. The CDR3 nucleotides are TGTGCCAGCAACACAAGAGGACAGAACACTGAAGCTTTCTTT.

J is TRBJ1-6 and V is TRBV6-1; D remains ambiguous. Germline-derived CDR1 and CDR2 are MNHNS and SASEGT. CDR3 length: 13 residues. Trimming left V 2 bases short and J 8 bases short, with 7 bases between. This chain's CDR3 is CASSETFHSPLHF. The CDR3 region has the DNA TGTGCCAGCAGTGAAACGTTCCATTCACCCCTCCACTTT.

This clonotype was found once. The chain combines TRBV29-1 with TRBJ2-1; 14 positions match TRBD2. CDR1 and CDR2 (germline): SQVTM, ANQGSEA. This CDR3 is built from 16 residues. V lost 7 bases and J lost 1; bases outside the gene matches: 6. CDR3 coding DNA: TGCAGCGCTGGACTAGCGGGGGGCGTATCCTACAATGAGCAGTTCTTC. Translating it yields CSAGLAGGVSYNEQFF.

This sequence joins TRBV4-2 and TRBJ1-5; D gene uncertain. Trimming shortened V by 4 bases and J by 0 bases, and 19 bases separated the two germline ends. Germline-derived CDR1 and CDR2 are LGHNA and YNFKEQ. This CDR3 comprises 18 residues. This CDR3 is CASSRRASAKDSNQPQHF. The CDR3 bases are TGTGCCAGCAGCCGAAGGGCGTCAGCTAAGGATAGCAATCAGCCCCAGCATTTT.

The chain couples TRBV28 to TRBJ1-1; no clear D gene. With 6 bases removed from V and 0 bases from J, the gap between germline ends came to 11 bases. Germline V gene sequence: CDR1 MDHEN, CDR2 SYDVKM. This CDR3 comprises 14 residues. The CDR3 spells CASRPGRLNTEAFF. The CDR3 DNA is TGTGCCAGCAGGCCCGGACGGTTGAACACTGAAGCTTTCTTT.

The chain recombines TRBV3-1 with TRBJ1-1, with 9 bases fitting TRBD1. Germline lookup yields CDR1 LGHDT and CDR2 YNNKEL (reference sequence). CDR3 length: 12 amino acids. Losses at the gene ends were 7 bases for V and 11 bases for J; bases not matched to a gene: 8. The chain's CDR3 is CASNGQGTPAFF. The DNA for the CDR3 is TGTGCCAGCAACGGACAGGGGACTCCGGCTTTCTTT.

V gene TRBV30 combines with J gene TRBJ2-1; 7 nucleotides line up with TRBD1. The V segment lost 0 bases and the J segment 6 bases; nucleotides outside the gene matches: 2. The germline CDR1 and CDR2 sequences are GTSNPN and SVGIG (reference sequence). The CDR3 contains 13 residues. The CDR3, as DNA: TGTGCCTGGAGTGTATACAGGGGCAATGAGCAGTTCTTC. As protein: CAWSVYRGNEQFF. Full variable domain (missing parts from reference TRBV30 and TRBJ2-1): SQTIHQWPATLVQPVGSPLSLECTVEGTSNPNLYWYRQAAGRGLQLLFYSVGIGQISSEVPQNLSASRPQDRQFILSSKKLLLSDSGFYLCAWSVYRGNEQFFGPGTRLTVL.

The chain carries TRBV3-1 and TRBJ2-2; 10 nucleotides align to TRBD2. CDR3 length: 17 residues. V lost 1 base, J lost 0 bases, and 2 bases stayed unmatched. The germline gives CDR1 LGHDT, CDR2 YNNKEL (reference sequence). The CDR3 reads CASSQGLAGTNTGELFF. The CDR3 DNA reads as TGTGCCAGCAGCCAAGGACTAGCGGGTACGAACACCGGGGAGCTGTTTTTT.

CDR3 residues: CASIGTSGRLLDEQFF. For the CDR3, the DNA is TGTGCCAGCATCGGGACTAGCGGGAGACTTCTCGATGAGCAGTTCTTC. V and J are TRBV12-3 or TRBV12-4 and TRBJ2-1; 14 bases agree with TRBD2. The CDR3 runs 16 residues. The V and J ends lost 7 bases and 8 bases, in that order; junction bases with no gene match: 10.

The rearrangement uses TRBV12-3 or TRBV12-4 and TRBJ2-1; a possible D gene is TRBD1 (6 bases). This CDR3 spans 16 amino acids. Trimming shortened V by 5 bases and J by 4 bases, and 18 bases separated the two germline ends. CDR3 sequence: CASSTLIGTQYNEQFF. The CDR3 nucleotides read TGTGCCAGCAGTACCTTAATCGGGACACAGTACAATGAGCAGTTCTTC.

The chain carries TRBV20-1 and TRBJ1-1, with 7 bases fitting TRBD1. This CDR3 is 14 amino acids long. V lost 4 bases to trimming and J lost 2 bases; unmatched junction nucleotides: 7. The germline V gene encodes CDR1 DFQATT and CDR2 SNEGSKA (reference sequence). The CDR3 DNA reads as TGCAGTGCTATCCTCAGGGGGGGAAACACTGAAGCTTTCTTT. It codes for CSAILRGGNTEAFF.

Only a few counts were recorded for this clonotype. The V and J genes are TRBV3-1 and TRBJ2-6, with 8 positions matching TRBD2. The CDR3 consists of 18 residues. J lost 3 bases, V lost 2 bases, and 9 bases had no gene match. The germline gives CDR1 LGHDT, CDR2 YNNKEL (reference sequence). This CDR3 is CASSQTVAGGLGANVLTF. The CDR3 DNA follows: TGTGCCAGCAGCCAAACGGTTGCGGGGGGCCTTGGGGCCAACGTCCTGACTTTC.

The CDR3: CASSNRGHEQFF. DNA of the CDR3: TGTGCCAGCAGTAACAGGGGCCATGAGCAGTTCTTC. The chain uses TRBV6-2 or TRBV6-3 and TRBJ2-1; TRBD1 matches 7 bases. V shed 5 bases and J 8 bases; nucleotides not matched to a gene: 3. This CDR3 has 12 residues. Germline-derived CDR1 and CDR2 are MNHEY and SVGEGT.

This clonotype was detected ten times or more. The chain has TRBV12-3 or TRBV12-4 and TRBJ1-1; D possibly corresponds to TRBD1 (6 bases). V was shortened by 6 bases and J by 11 bases, with 19 bases between the two germline ends. This CDR3 is built from 13 residues. As DNA, the CDR3 is TGTGCCAGCAGGCCACAGGGATTGGTCCTGGCTTTCTTT. Translation gives CASRPQGLVLAFF.

This chain uses TRBV7-3 with TRBJ2-3; 8 bases are a match to TRBD2. Per germline, CDR1 SGHTA and CDR2 FQGTGA. This CDR3 has 15 residues. The junction had 7 bases not matched to a gene; V was cut back by 4 bases and J by 4 bases. This chain's CDR3 is CASSSSGSGADTQYF. The CDR3 DNA reads TGTGCCAGCAGCTCAAGCGGGAGTGGGGCAGATACGCAGTATTTT.

This clonotype was observed a few times. The chain combines TRBV20-1 with TRBJ2-7, with 9 nucleotides matching TRBD1. With V trimmed by 5 bases and J by 3 bases, 8 bases remained unmatched. The CDR3 sequence is 14 residues long. The germline V gene has CDR1 DFQATT and CDR2 SNEGSKA (reference sequence). In nucleotides, the CDR3 is TGCAGTGCTCACCCGGACAGGGGACACTACGAGCAGTACTTC. Translation gives CSAHPDRGHYEQYF.